This is a list of T cell receptor beta chains from one sample in a study of identical twins. TCRdb re-analysed the 5' RACE reads in MiXCR, keeping a single row per CDR3 protein. The table records about 190,000 distinct CDR3 sequences, approximately 15% of them present only once. This sample was shared with a second study, whose subject was T cells expressing NK-cell markers.

The material sequenced was CD8+ T cells sorted from blood. The receptors stem from a woman aged 18-30 years in good health. CDR3s include the opening cysteine and the closing phenylalanine or tryptophan. D genes are given only for firm matches. Size is omitted from some rows. Given values are once, few, many or a class for expanded clones.

NA	TRBV4-3	TRBJ2-2	NA	CASSQDLASASGELFF	TGCGCCAGCAGCCAAGATCTAGCTAGCGCAAGCGGGGAGCTGTTTTTT
NA	TRBV6-1	TRBJ2-1	TRBD2	CASTGLNPGGNEQFF	TGTGCCAGCACTGGTCTCAACCCCGGGGGGAATGAGCAGTTCTTC
few	TRBV12-3/TRBV12-4	TRBJ2-5	TRBD2	CASSFGLAGPQETQYF	TGTGCCAGCAGTTTCGGACTAGCGGGCCCCCAAGAGACCCAGTACTTC
NA	TRBV19	TRBJ2-1	NA	CASSVVHRASYNEQFF	TGTGCCAGTAGTGTGGTCCACAGGGCCTCCTACAATGAGCAGTTCTTC
NA	TRBV7-2	TRBJ2-1	TRBD2	CASSSGAGGPLDEQFF	TGTGCCAGCAGCTCGGGAGCGGGAGGCCCCTTGGATGAGCAGTTCTTC
few	TRBV5-5	TRBJ2-3	NA	CASIRAGGDGTQYF	TGTGCCAGCATCCGGGCCGGTGGAGATGGTACGCAGTATTTT
few	TRBV25-1	TRBJ2-7	NA	CASSTRSGYEQYF	TGTGCCAGCAGTACGCGATCAGGGTACGAGCAGTACTTC
NA	TRBV12-5	TRBJ2-2	NA	CASGFPRNTGELFF	TGTGCTAGTGGTTTTCCAAGGAACACCGGGGAGCTGTTTTTT
few	TRBV12-3/TRBV12-4	TRBJ2-7	NA	CASSFPADEQYF	TGTGCCAGCAGTTTCCCTGCCGACGAGCAGTACTTC
NA	TRBV7-9	TRBJ1-2	NA	CASSLWDGYTF	TGTGCCAGCAGCTTATGGGATGGCTACACCTTC
few	TRBV18	TRBJ2-1	NA	CASSPTGSYNEQFF	TGTGCCAGCTCACCTACAGGGTCCTACAATGAGCAGTTCTTC
NA	TRBV9	TRBJ2-1	NA	CASSPGTLGNEQFF	TGTGCCAGCAGCCCTGGGACTCTAGGGAATGAGCAGTTCTTC
NA	TRBV9	TRBJ2-1	TRBD2	CASSGIAGANEQFF	TGTGCCAGCAGCGGAATAGCGGGGGCGAATGAGCAGTTCTTC
NA	TRBV5-1	TRBJ2-1	NA	CASAPTASTYNEQFF	TGCGCCAGCGCTCCCACGGCGTCTACCTACAATGAGCAGTTCTTC
NA	TRBV4-1	TRBJ2-6	NA	CASSQEPGITSGANVLTF	TGCGCCAGCAGCCAAGAGCCCGGAATCACCTCTGGGGCCAACGTCCTGACTTTC
NA	TRBV7-2	TRBJ2-5	NA	CASSNGGTQETQYF	TGTGCCAGCAGCAACGGCGGGACCCAAGAGACCCAGTACTTC
NA	TRBV7-8	TRBJ1-1	NA	CASSEGLPEAFF	TGTGCCAGCAGCGAGGGGCTCCCAGAGGCTTTCTTT
many	TRBV3-1	TRBJ2-4	TRBD2	CASSRSVTSGGKNIQYF	TGTGCCAGCAGCCGATCCGTGACTAGCGGGGGGAAAAACATTCAGTACTTC
few	TRBV6-5	TRBJ1-1	TRBD1	CASSYARDRGNTEAFF	TGTGCCAGCAGTTACGCCCGGGACAGGGGGAACACTGAAGCTTTCTTT
NA	TRBV20-1	TRBJ1-1	NA	CSASGGATEAFF	TGCAGTGCTAGCGGGGGGGCGACTGAAGCTTTCTTT
NA	TRBV6-1	TRBJ2-1	NA	CASSEVSLAHRYNEQFF	TGTGCCAGCAGTGAAGTTTCTCTAGCGCACCGCTACAATGAGCAGTTCTTC
few	TRBV6-5	TRBJ2-2	TRBD2	CASSTESGRWTGELFF	TGTGCCAGCAGTACCGAGAGCGGGAGGTGGACCGGGGAGCTGTTTTTT
NA	TRBV6-5	TRBJ2-7	NA	CASSNIIRDGTYEQYF	TGTGCCAGCAGTAACATTATCCGGGACGGTACCTACGAGCAGTACTTC
few	TRBV29-1	TRBJ2-3	NA	CSVDYGVDTDTQYF	TGCAGCGTTGATTACGGGGTAGACACAGATACGCAGTATTTT
NA	TRBV7-9	TRBJ2-5	TRBD2	CASSRLGTGGETQYF	TGTGCCAGCAGTCGCTTGGGGACGGGGGGAGAGACCCAGTACTTC
NA	TRBV13	TRBJ2-7	NA	CASSRGSSMYEQYF	TGTGCCAGCAGCCGTGGGTCTAGTATGTACGAGCAGTACTTC
NA	TRBV4-3	TRBJ2-3	NA	CASSQDDNLGRISTDTQYF	TGCGCCAGCAGCCAAGATGATAACCTGGGACGGATTAGCACAGATACGCAGTATTTT